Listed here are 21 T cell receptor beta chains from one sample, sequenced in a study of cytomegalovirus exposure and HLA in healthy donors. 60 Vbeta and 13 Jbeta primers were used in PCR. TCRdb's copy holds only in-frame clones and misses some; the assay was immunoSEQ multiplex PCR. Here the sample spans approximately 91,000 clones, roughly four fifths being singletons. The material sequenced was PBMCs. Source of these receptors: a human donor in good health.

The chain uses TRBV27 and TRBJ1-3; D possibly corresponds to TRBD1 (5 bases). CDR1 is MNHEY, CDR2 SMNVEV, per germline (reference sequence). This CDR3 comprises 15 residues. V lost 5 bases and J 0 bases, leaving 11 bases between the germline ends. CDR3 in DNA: TGTGCCAGCAGTCCCGCAGGGTTCTCTGGAAACACCATATATTTT. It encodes CASSPAGFSGNTIYF.

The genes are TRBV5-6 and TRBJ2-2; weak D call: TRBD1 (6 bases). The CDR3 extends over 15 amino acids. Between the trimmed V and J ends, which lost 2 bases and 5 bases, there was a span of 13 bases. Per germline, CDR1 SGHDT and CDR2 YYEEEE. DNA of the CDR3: TGTGCCAGCAGCTTCCTTCAGGGGAAGACCGGGGAGCTGTTTTTT. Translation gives CASSFLQGKTGELFF.

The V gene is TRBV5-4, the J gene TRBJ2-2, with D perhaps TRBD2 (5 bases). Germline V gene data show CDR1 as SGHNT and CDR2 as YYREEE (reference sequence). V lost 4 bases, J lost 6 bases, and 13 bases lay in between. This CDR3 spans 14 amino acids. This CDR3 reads CASSADLPPGELFF. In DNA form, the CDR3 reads TGTGCCAGCAGCGCGGACTTGCCCCCCGGGGAGCTGTTTTTT.

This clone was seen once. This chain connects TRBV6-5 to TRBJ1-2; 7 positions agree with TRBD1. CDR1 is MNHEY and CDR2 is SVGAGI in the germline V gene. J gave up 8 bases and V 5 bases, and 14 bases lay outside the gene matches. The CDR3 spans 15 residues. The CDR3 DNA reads TGTGCCAGCAGTCGCACACGACAGGGAAAGGGAGGCTACACCTTC. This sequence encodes CASSRTRQGKGGYTF.

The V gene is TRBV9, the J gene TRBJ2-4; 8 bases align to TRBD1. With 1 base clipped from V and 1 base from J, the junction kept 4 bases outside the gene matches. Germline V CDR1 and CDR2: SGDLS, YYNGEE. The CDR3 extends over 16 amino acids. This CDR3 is CASSVSQGAAKNIQYF. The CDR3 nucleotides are TGTGCCAGCAGCGTATCCCAGGGGGCGGCCAAAAACATTCAGTACTTC.

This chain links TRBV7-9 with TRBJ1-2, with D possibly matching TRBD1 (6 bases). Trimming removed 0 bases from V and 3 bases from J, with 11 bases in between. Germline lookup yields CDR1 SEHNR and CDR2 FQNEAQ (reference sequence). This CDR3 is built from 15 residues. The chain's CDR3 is CASSLARGGDYGYTF. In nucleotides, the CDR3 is TGTGCCAGCAGCTTAGCGAGAGGGGGTGACTATGGCTACACCTTC.

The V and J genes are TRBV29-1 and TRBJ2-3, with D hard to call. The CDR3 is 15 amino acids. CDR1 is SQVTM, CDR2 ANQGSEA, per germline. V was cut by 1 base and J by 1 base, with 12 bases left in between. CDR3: CSVEGRGPGTDTQYF. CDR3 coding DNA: TGCAGCGTTGAAGGTCGCGGCCCGGGCACAGATACGCAGTATTTT.

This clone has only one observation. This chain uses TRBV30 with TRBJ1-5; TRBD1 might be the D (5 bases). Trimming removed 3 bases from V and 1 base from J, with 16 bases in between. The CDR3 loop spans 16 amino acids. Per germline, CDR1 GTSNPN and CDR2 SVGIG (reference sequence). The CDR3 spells CAWRGREALSNQPQHF. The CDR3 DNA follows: TGTGCCTGGAGGGGCAGGGAGGCTTTGAGCAATCAGCCCCAGCATTTT.

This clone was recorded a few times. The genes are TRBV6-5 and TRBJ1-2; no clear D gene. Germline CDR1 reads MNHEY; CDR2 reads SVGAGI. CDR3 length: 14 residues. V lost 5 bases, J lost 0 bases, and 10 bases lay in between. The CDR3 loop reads CASSERLANYGYTF. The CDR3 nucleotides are TGTGCCAGCAGTGAGCGCCTAGCTAACTATGGCTACACCTTC.

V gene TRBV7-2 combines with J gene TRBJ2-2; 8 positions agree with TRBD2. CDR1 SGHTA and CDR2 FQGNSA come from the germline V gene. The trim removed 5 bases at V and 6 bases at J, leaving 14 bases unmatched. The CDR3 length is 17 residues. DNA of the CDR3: TGTGCCAGCAGCACCAACCCCCCGGGACTAGGGCCCGGGGAGCTGTTTTTT. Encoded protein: CASSTNPPGLGPGELFF. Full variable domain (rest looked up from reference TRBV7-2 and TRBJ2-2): GAGVSQSPSNKVTEKGKDVELRCDPISGHTALYWYRQSLGQGLEFLIYFQGNSAPDKSGLPSDRFSAERTGGSVSTLTIQRTQQEDSAVYLCASSTNPPGLGPGELFFGEGSRLTVL.

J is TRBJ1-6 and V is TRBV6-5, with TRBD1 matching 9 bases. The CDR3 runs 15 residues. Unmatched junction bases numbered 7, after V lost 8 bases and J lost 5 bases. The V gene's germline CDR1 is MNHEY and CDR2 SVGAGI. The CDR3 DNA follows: TGTGCCAGCCCCTCCGGGACAGGGCATAATTCACCCCTCCACTTT. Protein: CASPSGTGHNSPLHF.

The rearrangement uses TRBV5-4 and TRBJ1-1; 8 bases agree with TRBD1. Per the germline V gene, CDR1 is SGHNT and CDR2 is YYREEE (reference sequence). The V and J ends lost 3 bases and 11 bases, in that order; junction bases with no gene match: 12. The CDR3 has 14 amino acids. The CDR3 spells CASSSLDRALNAFF. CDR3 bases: TGTGCCAGCAGCTCTTTGGACAGGGCGCTAAACGCTTTCTTT.

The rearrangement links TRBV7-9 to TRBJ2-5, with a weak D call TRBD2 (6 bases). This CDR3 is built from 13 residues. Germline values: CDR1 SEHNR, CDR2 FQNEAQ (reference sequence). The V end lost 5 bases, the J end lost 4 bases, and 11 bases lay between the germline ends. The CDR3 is CASSPSVRETQYF. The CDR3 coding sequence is TGTGCCAGCAGCCCTAGCGTTAGAGAGACCCAGTACTTC. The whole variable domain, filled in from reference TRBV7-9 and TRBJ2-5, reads DTGVSQNPRHKITKRGQNVTFRCDPISEHNRLYWYRQTLGQGPEFLTYFQNEAQLEKSRLLSDRFSAERPKGSFSTLEIQRTEQGDSAMYLCASSPSVRETQYFGPGTRLLVL.

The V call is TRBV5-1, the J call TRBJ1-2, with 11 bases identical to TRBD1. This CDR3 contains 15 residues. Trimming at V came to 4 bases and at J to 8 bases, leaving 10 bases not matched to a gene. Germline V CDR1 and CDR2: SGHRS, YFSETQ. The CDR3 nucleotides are TGCGCCAGCAGCCCTGGACAGGGGGCGCTTTACGGCTACACCTTC. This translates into CASSPGQGALYGYTF.

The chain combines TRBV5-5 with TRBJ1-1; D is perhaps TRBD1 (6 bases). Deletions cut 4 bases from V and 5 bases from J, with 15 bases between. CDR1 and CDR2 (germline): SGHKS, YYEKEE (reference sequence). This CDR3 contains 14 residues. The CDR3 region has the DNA TGTGCCAGCAGCGAACAGGGCGCCGGGACTGAAGCTTTCTTT. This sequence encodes CASSEQGAGTEAFF. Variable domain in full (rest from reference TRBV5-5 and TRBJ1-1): DAGVTQSPTHLIKTRGQQVTLRCSPISGHKSVSWYQQVLGQGPQFIFQYYEKEERGRGNFPDRFSARQFPNYSSELNVNALLLGDSALYLCASSEQGAGTEAFFGQGTRLTVV.

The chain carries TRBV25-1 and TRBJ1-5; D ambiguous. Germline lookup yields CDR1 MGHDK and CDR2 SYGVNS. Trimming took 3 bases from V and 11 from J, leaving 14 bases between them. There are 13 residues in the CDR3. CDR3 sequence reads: CASSEATHLTQHF. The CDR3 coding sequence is TGTGCCAGCAGTGAGGCGACTCATCTAACCCAGCATTTT.

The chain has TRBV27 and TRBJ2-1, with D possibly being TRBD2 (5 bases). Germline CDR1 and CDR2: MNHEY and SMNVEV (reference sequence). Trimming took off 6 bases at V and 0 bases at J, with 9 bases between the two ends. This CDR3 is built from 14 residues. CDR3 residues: CASSQGSSYNEQFF. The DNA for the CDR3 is TGTGCCAGCAGCCAAGGGAGCTCCTACAATGAGCAGTTCTTC.

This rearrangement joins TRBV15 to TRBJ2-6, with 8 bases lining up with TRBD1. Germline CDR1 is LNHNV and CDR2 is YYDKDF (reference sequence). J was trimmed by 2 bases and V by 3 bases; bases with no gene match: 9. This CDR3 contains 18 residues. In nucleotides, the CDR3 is TGTGCCACCAGCAGCTCGACAGGGGTCGACCCTGGGGCCAACGTCCTGACTTTC. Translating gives CATSSSTGVDPGANVLTF.

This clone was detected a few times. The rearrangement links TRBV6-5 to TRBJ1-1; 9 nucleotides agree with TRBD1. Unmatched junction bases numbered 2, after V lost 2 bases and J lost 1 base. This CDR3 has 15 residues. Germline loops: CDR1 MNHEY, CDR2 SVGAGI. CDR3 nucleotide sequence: TGTGCCAGCAGTTACCGGGACAGGGCGAACACTGAAGCTTTCTTT. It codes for CASSYRDRANTEAFF.

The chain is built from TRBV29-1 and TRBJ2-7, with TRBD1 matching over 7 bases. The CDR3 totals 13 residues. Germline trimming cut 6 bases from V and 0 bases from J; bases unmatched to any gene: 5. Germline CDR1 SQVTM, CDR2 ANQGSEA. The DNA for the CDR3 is TGCAGCGTCCAAGGGGGCGCCTCCTACGAGCAGTACTTC. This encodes CSVQGGASYEQYF.

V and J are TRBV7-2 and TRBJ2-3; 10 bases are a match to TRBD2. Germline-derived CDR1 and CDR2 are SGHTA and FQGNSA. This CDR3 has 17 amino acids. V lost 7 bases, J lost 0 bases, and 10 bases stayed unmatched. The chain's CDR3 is CASTFETSGTSTDTQYF. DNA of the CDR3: TGTGCCAGCACCTTTGAAACTAGCGGGACTAGCACAGATACGCAGTATTTT.